Each of the 24 T cell receptor beta chains below was sequenced from the same sample in a study of blood T cells in healthy people across ages. PCR was performed a second time for about 7 to 11 cycles using a sample-barcoded 5' primer and a J-beta primer mix. TCRdb analysed the 5' RACE reads with MiXCR anew, one entry per CDR3 protein. The sample includes 1.5 million to 2 million distinct CDR3 sequences, about 49% of them seen just once. The specimen was blood. The receptor source for this set is a woman between 35 and 50 years old in good health.

The table lists this clonotype with many counts. The junction departs from germline at one end; a sequencing error may be responsible. This chain links TRBV5-1 with TRBJ2-1, with D possibly being TRBD2 (6 bases). The CDR3 sequence is 13 residues long. The germline CDR1 and CDR2 sequences are SGHRS and YFSETQ. In DNA, the CDR3 is TGTGCCAGCAGTTTACAAGGAGGGTATGAGCAGTTCTTC. Translation gives CASSLQGGYEQFF.

This rearrangement joins TRBV20-1 to TRBJ2-7; D gene ambiguous. Trimming removed 0 bases from V and 2 bases from J, with 5 bases in between. This CDR3 contains 12 residues. Germline V gene lookup returns CDR1 DFQATT and CDR2 SNEGSKA (reference sequence). CDR3 nucleotide sequence: TGCAGTGCTAGAGATCATACCTACGAGCAGTACTTC. It translates to CSARDHTYEQYF.

The chain uses TRBV7-2 and TRBJ2-5, with D uncertain. The CDR3 loop spans 14 amino acids. CDR1 and CDR2 from the germline V gene are SGHTA and FQGNSA. Trimming removed 1 base at V and 4 bases at J, with 10 bases between. This CDR3 is CASSLEAAAETQYF. CDR3 DNA sequence: TGTGCCAGCAGCTTAGAGGCGGCCGCAGAGACCCAGTACTTC.

The gene calls are TRBV7-2 and TRBJ2-7, with 7 bases matching TRBD1. The J segment lost 5 bases and the V segment lost 5 bases, leaving 9 bases of the junction unmatched. The germline CDR1 and CDR2 sequences are SGHTA and FQGNSA. There are 14 residues in the CDR3. Written as DNA, the CDR3 is TGTGCCAGCAGCGCCACAGGGGCTGGCGACGAGCAGTACTTC. Translating gives CASSATGAGDEQYF. Filled out from reference TRBV7-2 and TRBJ2-7, the complete variable domain reads GAGVSQSPSNKVTEKGKDVELRCDPISGHTALYWYRQSLGQGLEFLIYFQGNSAPDKSGLPSDRFSAERTGGSVSTLTIQRTQQEDSAVYLCASSATGAGDEQYFGPGTRLTVT.

This clonotype came up a few times. The chain carries TRBV2 and TRBJ2-1; 7 bases line up with TRBD2. The V segment lost 7 bases and the J segment 1 base; nucleotides outside the gene matches: 7. The CDR3 sequence is 15 residues long. Germline V gene lookup returns CDR1 SNHLY and CDR2 FYNNEI. As DNA, the CDR3 is TGTGCCAGCAAGCTTAGCGGGCCTTCCTACAATGAGCAGTTCTTC. It specifies CASKLSGPSYNEQFF.

The chain links TRBV12-3 or TRBV12-4 to TRBJ2-3; D not certain. Between the trimmed V and J ends, which lost 3 bases and 0 bases, there was a span of 10 bases. The CDR3 extends over 15 amino acids. CDR3 coding DNA: TGTGCCAGCAGTTTTATAGTTCCTAGCACAGATACGCAGTATTTT. The encoded protein is CASSFIVPSTDTQYF.

With respect to this clonotype: Possible read error: a much larger clone is one base away. This chain connects TRBV11-1 to TRBJ2-4, with 8 bases identical to TRBD1. The end of the DNA fits TRBJ2-7 better, so the J call may be wrong. Germline-derived CDR1 and CDR2 are SGHAT and FQDESV (reference sequence). The CDR3 runs 13 residues. The CDR3 here is CASSVGQVYEQYF. The CDR3 DNA follows: TGTGCCAGCAGCGTGGGACAGGTCTACGAGCAGTACTTC.

There are a few counts of this clonotype. The chain combines TRBV7-2 with TRBJ2-5; tentatively, D is TRBD1 or TRBD2 (5 bases each). V lost 3 bases to trimming and J lost 11 bases, with 13 bases between them. Germline-derived CDR1 and CDR2 are SGHTA and FQGNSA. The CDR3 runs 12 residues. DNA of the CDR3: TGTGCCAGCAGCTTCGAGTTGGGGGAGCAGTACTTC. It codes for CASSFELGEQYF. Full variable domain (missing parts from reference TRBV7-2 and TRBJ2-5): GAGVSQSPSNKVTEKGKDVELRCDPISGHTALYWYRQSLGQGLEFLIYFQGNSAPDKSGLPSDRFSAERTGGSVSTLTIQRTQQEDSAVYLCASSFELGEQYFGPGTRLLVL.

This clonotype has more than one count but fewer than ten. The chain employs TRBV7-9 and TRBJ2-5; possibly TRBD2 for D (7 bases). CDR1 is SEHNR and CDR2 is FQNEAQ in the germline V gene (reference sequence). Trimming removed 5 bases from V and 4 bases from J, with 17 bases in between. This CDR3 has 15 amino acids. In DNA, the CDR3 is TGTGCCAGCAGCCAGCAAACAGGGAGGGGAGAGACCCAGTACTTC. This encodes CASSQQTGRGETQYF.

This chain joins TRBV12-3 or TRBV12-4 and TRBJ2-1, with D perhaps matching TRBD1 (5 bases). The CDR3 is 15 residues long. V lost 6 bases, J lost 2 bases, and 14 bases lay in between. DNA for the CDR3: TGTGCCAGCAGCCAACGACAGAGTCCCTACAATGAGCAGTTCTTC. As protein: CASSQRQSPYNEQFF.

This clonotype has only a few counts. The chain has TRBV6-5 and TRBJ1-2; tentatively, D is TRBD1 (5 bases). The V end lost 6 bases, the J end lost 6 bases, and 11 bases lay between the germline ends. The CDR3 contains 12 residues. Germline assignment: CDR1 MNHEY and CDR2 SVGAGI. In DNA, the CDR3 is TGTGCCAGCAGCAGGGACTTCCATGGCTACACCTTC. It is translated as CASSRDFHGYTF.

This chain links TRBV4-3 with TRBJ2-7, with TRBD1 matching over 10 bases. Germline V lookup: CDR1 LGHNA, CDR2 YSLEER. After removal of 1 base from V and 3 bases from J, the junction contained 9 bases not matched to a gene. The CDR3 is 17 amino acids. The CDR3 DNA reads TGCGCCAGCAGCCAAGCGACCGGGACAGGGGCCTACTACGAGCAGTACTTC. Its translation is CASSQATGTGAYYEQYF.

The rearrangement links TRBV5-1 to TRBJ2-5, with 8 bases identical to TRBD1. Looked up from germline, CDR1 is SGHRS and CDR2 is YFSETQ. The length of the CDR3 is 14 residues. V was clipped by 2 bases and J by 3 bases; unmatched bases: 3. CDR3 nucleotide sequence: TGCGCCAGCAGCTTCACGGACAGGGAAGAGACCCAGTACTTC. Residues: CASSFTDREETQYF.

This clonotype appeared a few times. V usage is TRBV15 and J usage is TRBJ2-5; TRBD1 agrees at 8 bases. Germline V gives CDR1 LNHNV, CDR2 YYDKDF (reference sequence). V lost 1 base and J lost 3; bases outside the gene matches: 1. This CDR3 region has 14 residues. The CDR3 loop is CATSRVGQEETQYF. The CDR3 DNA reads as TGTGCCACCAGCAGAGTGGGACAGGAAGAGACCCAGTACTTC.

The genes are TRBV28 and TRBJ1-2; the D gene is possibly TRBD1 (5 bases). The germline V gene has CDR1 MDHEN and CDR2 SYDVKM. The CDR3 spans 14 residues. The V end was cut by 3 bases, the J end by 8 bases, with 16 bases between. CDR3 residues: CASSLATVVLGYTF. The CDR3 coding sequence is TGTGCCAGCAGTTTGGCGACAGTCGTCTTGGGCTACACCTTC.

This clonotype occurred a few times. J is TRBJ2-7 and V is TRBV12-3 or TRBV12-4; 8 bases map to TRBD2. This CDR3 contains 16 residues. J lost 1 base, V lost 3 bases, and 8 bases had no gene match. CDR3 nucleotide sequence: TGTGCCAGCAGTTTTGAGAAGCGGGGGCGATCCTACGAGCAGTACTTC. This sequence encodes CASSFEKRGRSYEQYF.

V usage is TRBV7-2 and J usage is TRBJ2-7, with TRBD2 as a possible D gene (7 bases). The DNA end is more similar to TRBJ2-5, so the J call may be wrong. This CDR3 has 13 amino acids. Looked up from germline, CDR1 is SGHTA and CDR2 is FQGNSA. The CDR3 reads CASSGGGPETQYF. DNA for the CDR3: TGTGCCAGCAGCGGGGGGGGGCCGGAGACCCAGTACTTC.

The chain is built from TRBV7-9 and TRBJ1-5; tentative D call: TRBD1 (6 bases). Germline CDR1 is SEHNR and CDR2 is FQNEAQ (reference sequence). V lost 4 bases to trimming and J lost 3 bases, with 13 bases between them. The CDR3 is made up of 15 amino acids. CDR3 residues: CASSSGTLINQPQHF. DNA for the CDR3: TGTGCCAGCAGCTCCGGGACATTAATCAATCAGCCCCAGCATTTT.

J is TRBJ2-3 and V is TRBV7-8, with a possible D match to TRBD2 (6 bases). Germline V gene lookup returns CDR1 SGHVS and CDR2 FQNEAQ. V gave up 4 bases and J gave up 6 bases, with 17 bases separating them. This CDR3 is built from 15 residues. The CDR3 loop reads CASSSRDWAGDTQYF. CDR3 DNA sequence: TGTGCCAGCAGCTCCCGGGACTGGGCGGGGGATACGCAGTATTTT.

This rearrangement joins TRBV20-1 to TRBJ1-6; D is uncertain. Germline-derived CDR1 and CDR2 are DFQATT and SNEGSKA (reference sequence). The CDR3 consists of 16 residues. The V end was cut by 2 bases, the J end by 0 bases, with 11 bases between. CDR3 DNA sequence: TGCAGTGCTAGAATCAGGTTCAGCTCCTATAATTCACCCCTCCACTTT. Translating gives CSARIRFSSYNSPLHF.

The genes are TRBV7-9 and TRBJ1-2, with 7 bases that match TRBD1. J was trimmed by 5 bases and V by 6 bases; bases with no gene match: 9. Germline CDR1 is SEHNR and CDR2 is FQNEAQ (reference sequence). The CDR3 sequence is 14 residues long. CDR3 region: CASSSPTGLYGYTF. The CDR3 DNA follows: TGTGCCAGCAGTTCACCGACAGGGCTTTATGGCTACACCTTC.

This chain uses TRBV9 with TRBJ2-5; TRBD1 aligns across 7 bases. The CDR3 is made up of 16 amino acids. V trimming: 0 bases; J trimming: 3 bases; junction bases outside the gene matches: 8. Germline loops: CDR1 SGDLS, CDR2 YYNGEE. CDR3 in DNA: TGTGCCAGCAGCGTAGGGAACAGGGGAGCAGAAGAGACCCAGTACTTC. Translating it yields CASSVGNRGAEETQYF.

Only one count was recorded for this clonotype. The CDR3 region is CASREWTNQETQYF. The CDR3 coding sequence is TGTGCCAGCAGGGAATGGACTAACCAAGAGACCCAGTACTTC. The gene calls are TRBV6-2 or TRBV6-3 and TRBJ2-5, with a tentative D call TRBD2 (6 bases). Germline V gene data show CDR1 as MNHEY and CDR2 as SVGEGT. V was trimmed by 6 bases and J by 0 bases, leaving 11 bases between them. CDR3 size: 14 residues.

The gene calls are TRBV27 and TRBJ2-3; D might be TRBD1 (6 bases). The CDR3 is made up of 15 amino acids. V was cut by 4 bases and J by 6 bases, with 17 bases left in between. Germline lookup yields CDR1 MNHEY and CDR2 SMNVEV (reference sequence). For the CDR3, the DNA is TGTGCCAGCAGTTCGCGTGGCCTAAGGGGGGATACGCAGTATTTT. This codes for CASSSRGLRGDTQYF.